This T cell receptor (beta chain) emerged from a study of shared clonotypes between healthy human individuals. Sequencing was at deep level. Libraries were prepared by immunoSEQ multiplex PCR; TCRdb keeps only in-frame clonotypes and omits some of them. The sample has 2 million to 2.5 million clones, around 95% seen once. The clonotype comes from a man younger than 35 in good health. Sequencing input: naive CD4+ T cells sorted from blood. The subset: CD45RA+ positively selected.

The DNA for the CDR3 is TGTGCCAGCAGCTTAGCCCAGGCAACCTATGGCTACACCTTC. Its translation is CASSLAQATYGYTF. The genes are TRBV7-9 and TRBJ1-2; D is unclear. CDR3 size: 14 residues. The V end was cut by 0 bases, the J end by 4 bases, with 9 bases between. The V gene's germline CDR1 is SEHNR and CDR2 FQNEAQ (reference sequence).